The TCR beta chain described here comes from a study of blood T cell repertoires in COVID-19. Background on the study: The United States, Italy and Spain provided the acute and convalescent COVID-19 samples. PBMCs, B-cell-depleted T cells, or T cells provided the cDNA or gDNA that made up the material.

In the original workflow: For nucleated cells, counts were estimated from reference gene primer amplification. TCRdb's table, derived via immunoSEQ multiplex PCR, lists solely in-frame clones and lacks some. Clone size and the V and J calls come from that table; the DNA yielded D and trimming. Found here are around 95,000 clones, more than 75% of them singletons; the top ten hold about 13%. Unmatched junction bases numbered 9, after V lost 1 base and J lost 4 bases. Germline-derived CDR1 and CDR2 are SEHNR and FQNEAQ (reference sequence). The CDR3 extends over 17 amino acids. The sample consisted of peripheral blood. The TCR comes from a human donor in a cohort sampled during active COVID-19. This chain uses TRBV7-9 with TRBJ2-7; 11 bases line up with TRBD2. The CDR3 DNA follows: TGTGCCAGCAGCTTAGTGAGACCGGGACTAGCGGTATACGAGCAGTACTTC. Residues: CASSLVRPGLAVYEQYF.